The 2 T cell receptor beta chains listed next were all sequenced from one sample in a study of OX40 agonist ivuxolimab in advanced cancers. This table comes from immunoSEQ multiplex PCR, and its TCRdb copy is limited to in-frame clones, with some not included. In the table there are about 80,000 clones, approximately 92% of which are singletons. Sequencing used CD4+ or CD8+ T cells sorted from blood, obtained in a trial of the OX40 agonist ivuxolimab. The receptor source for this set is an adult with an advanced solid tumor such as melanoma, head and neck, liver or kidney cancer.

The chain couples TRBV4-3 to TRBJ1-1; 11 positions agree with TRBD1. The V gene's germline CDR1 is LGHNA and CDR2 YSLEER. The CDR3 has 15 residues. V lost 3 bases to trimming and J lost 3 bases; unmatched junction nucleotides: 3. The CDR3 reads CASSHEDRGHTEAFF. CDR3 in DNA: TGCGCCAGCAGCCATGAGGACAGGGGGCACACTGAAGCTTTCTTT.

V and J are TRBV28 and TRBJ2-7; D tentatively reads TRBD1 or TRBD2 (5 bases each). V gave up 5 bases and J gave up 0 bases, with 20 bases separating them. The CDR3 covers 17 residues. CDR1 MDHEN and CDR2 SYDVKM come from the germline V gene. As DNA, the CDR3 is TGTGCCAGCAGTGGAATTCCGGGACGGGGAAGCTCCTACGAGCAGTACTTC. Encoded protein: CASSGIPGRGSSYEQYF.